One sample yielded the 13 T cell receptor beta chains listed below, sequenced in a study of regulatory T cells in long-lasting Graves disease. Building of the TCR beta libraries involved iRepertoire HTBI primers and Arm-PCR of CDR3 regions. TCRdb used MiXCR to reprocess the multiplex PCR reads, holding one entry per CDR3 protein. This table has around 450,000 distinct CDR3 sequences, 15% appearing once. Time point specified: newly diagnosed GD, antithyroid drugs for less than 3 months. PBMC RNA was the source of the TCR library. The sample also formed part of further work on T cells in Graves' hyperthyroidism and ophthalmopathy.

This material consisted of peripheral blood mononuclear cells (PBMCs), taken at new diagnosis, from a patient treated with antithyroid drugs. All receptors derive from a woman aged 30 to 39 with Graves disease.

This clonotype has ten or more counts. This rearrangement joins TRBV9 to TRBJ1-5; no definite D call. The germline V gene encodes CDR1 SGDLS and CDR2 YYNGEE. The CDR3 is made up of 14 amino acids. V was clipped by 3 bases and J by 0 bases, with 7 bases between them. The CDR3 loop reads CASSDSPSNQPQHF. Here the CDR3 DNA reads TGTGCCAGCAGCGACAGTCCTAGCAATCAGCCCCAGCATTTT.

The table lists this clonotype with many counts. The rearrangement links TRBV20-1 to TRBJ2-5; no definite D call. V was trimmed by 1 base and J by 5 bases, leaving 14 bases between them. CDR3 length equals 14 residues. Per germline, CDR1 DFQATT and CDR2 SNEGSKA (reference sequence). CDR3 DNA sequence: TGCAGTGCTAGAGCGCCGGCGCCGTCGGAGACCCAGTACTTC. Translating gives CSARAPAPSETQYF.

J is TRBJ1-1 and V is TRBV12-3 or TRBV12-4; a weak D match, TRBD1 (6 bases). This CDR3 spans 13 amino acids. Trimming took off 6 bases at V and 8 bases at J, with 16 bases between the two ends. This chain's CDR3 is CASSWTVLGEAFF. The CDR3 bases are TGTGCCAGCAGCTGGACAGTCCTTGGGGAAGCTTTCTTT.

The chain is built from TRBV4-1 and TRBJ2-1; D uncertain. V was shortened by 0 bases and J by 11 bases, with 5 bases between the two germline ends. Per germline, CDR1 MGHRA and CDR2 YSYEKL. The CDR3 is 11 amino acids. This chain's CDR3 is CASSQDGKQFF. CDR3 nucleotide sequence: TGCGCCAGCAGCCAAGATGGAAAGCAGTTCTTC.

This clonotype was seen a few times. The genes are TRBV6-1 and TRBJ1-3; D uncertain. The CDR3 is made up of 13 amino acids. Germline lookup yields CDR1 MNHNS and CDR2 SASEGT. The ends were cut back, 7 bases at V and 0 bases at J, with 7 bases in the middle. The CDR3 loop is CASNSISGNTIYF. The CDR3 DNA is TGTGCCAGCAATTCCATCTCTGGAAACACCATATATTTT.

This clonotype has ten or more counts. V and J are TRBV29-1 and TRBJ1-2; tentative D call: TRBD1 (5 bases). Germline CDR1 and CDR2: SQVTM and ANQGSEA. Trimming took off 3 bases at V and 2 bases at J, with 13 bases between the two ends. This CDR3 has 14 residues. In nucleotides, the CDR3 is TGCAGCGTTGATACAAGGGGAACGAACTATGGCTACACCTTC. It yields the protein CSVDTRGTNYGYTF.

This clonotype was counted at least ten times. V usage is TRBV30 and J usage is TRBJ1-4; D might be TRBD1 (6 bases). The CDR3 spans 11 residues. V gave up 0 bases and J gave up 10 bases, with 6 bases separating them. Germline V lookup: CDR1 GTSNPN, CDR2 SVGIG (reference sequence). As DNA, the CDR3 is TGTGCCTGGAGTGTAGGGGGAAAACTGTTTTTT. Its translation: CAWSVGGKLFF.

This clonotype has a count of ten or more. The genes are TRBV6-2 or TRBV6-3 and TRBJ2-1; 11 nucleotides align to TRBD2. CDR3 length: 15 residues. V gave up 8 bases and J gave up 4 bases; unmatched junction bases: 7. Germline lookup yields CDR1 MNHEY and CDR2 SVGEGT. In DNA, the CDR3 is TGTGCCAGCGTCTCGGGACTAGCGGAGTACAATGAGCAGTTCTTC. This gives the protein CASVSGLAEYNEQFF.

V gene TRBV20-1 combines with J gene TRBJ1-1; 8 bases are shared with TRBD1. This CDR3 comprises 13 residues. Germline V gives CDR1 DFQATT, CDR2 SNEGSKA (reference sequence). J lost 5 bases, V lost 4 bases, and 6 bases had no gene match. CDR3 DNA: TGCAGTGCTACGGCTCAGGGGGCGACTGAAGCTTTCTTT. Translation gives CSATAQGATEAFF.

This clonotype was observed at least ten times. V gene TRBV19 combines with J gene TRBJ2-7; 12 bases agree with TRBD2. The CDR3 spans 20 residues. V was pared by 0 bases and J by 2 bases, with 14 bases of the junction left unmatched. Germline CDR1 and CDR2: LNHDA and SQIVND (reference sequence). The CDR3 DNA reads TGTGCCAGTAGTATAGAAGGGACTAGCGGGCCTCCCTTTGGGGCCTACGAGCAGTACTTC. It codes for CASSIEGTSGPPFGAYEQYF.

This clonotype was seen at least ten times. This sequence joins TRBV5-1 and TRBJ2-1; perhaps TRBD2 as D (6 bases). Looked up from germline, CDR1 is SGHRS and CDR2 is YFSETQ. The CDR3 length is 13 residues. Trimming pared 7 bases from V and 10 bases from J, leaving 18 bases between. The CDR3 DNA reads TGCGCCAGCCGCGCAACGGGGGTCGGGGAGCAGTTCTTC. Translating it yields CASRATGVGEQFF.

At least ten counts were recorded for this clonotype. J is TRBJ2-1 and V is TRBV3-1; no clear D gene. The germline gives CDR1 LGHDT, CDR2 YNNKEL (reference sequence). The germline V and J ends were trimmed by 3 bases and 7 bases, with 7 bases remaining between them. The CDR3 has 12 residues. CDR3 in amino acids: CASSHHSNEQFF. CDR3 in DNA: TGTGCCAGCAGCCACCATTCGAATGAGCAGTTCTTC.

The rearrangement joins TRBV18 to TRBJ2-1; TRBD1 matches at 10 bases. The CDR3 consists of 15 residues. Trimming removed 4 bases from V and 5 bases from J; junction bases left unmatched: 5. Germline CDR1 is KGHSH and CDR2 is LQKENI. The CDR3, as DNA: TGTGCCAGCTCACAGGGACAGGGGAGACACAATGAGCAGTTCTTC. It yields the protein CASSQGQGRHNEQFF. The variable domain in full, with the rest retrieved from reference TRBV18 and TRBJ2-1, is NAGVMQNPRHLVRRRGQEARLRCSPMKGHSHVYWYRQLPEEGLKFMVYLQKENIIDESGMPKERFSAEFPKEGPSILRIQQVVRGDSAAYFCASSQGQGRHNEQFFGPGTRLTVL.